The clone carrying this T cell receptor (beta chain) was detected only a few times. Its antigen remains unidentified. Primers for the PCR totalled 60 Vbeta and 13 Jbeta. Sequenced by immunoSEQ multiplex PCR; TCRdb stores in-frame clones only, minus some. This sample yields 250,000 to 350,000 clones, of which 86% are seen a single time; roughly 4% belongs to the top ten. The data were obtained in a study of cytomegalovirus exposure and HLA in healthy donors. General study results and limits: Compared with the roughly 700-donor mean, an Asian-associated ancestry cluster reportedly had fewer N-insertions, according to a later analysis. Beyond CMV serostatus, there was no information to go on about immune exposure. It is likely that the observed cluster of highly shared sequence variants was a sequencing artifact.

The sequencing input was PBMCs. The TCR comes from a man in his forties in good health and CMV-seropositive.

The CDR3 protein is CASSIDGGHNEKLFF. The CDR3 coding sequence is TGTGCCAGTAGTATAGATGGAGGCCATAATGAAAAACTGTTTTTT. The rearrangement links TRBV19 to TRBJ1-4; D ambiguous. Trimming took off 0 bases at V and 4 bases at J, with 9 bases between the two ends. The CDR3 contains 15 residues. Germline values: CDR1 LNHDA, CDR2 SQIVND (reference sequence).